The next 18 T cell receptor beta chains were all read from a single sample in a study of T cell responses to AZD1222 COVID-19 vaccine. The assay was immunoSEQ multiplex PCR, and TCRdb's table has in-frame clones only and misses some. The sample carries some 90,000 clones, 90% to 95% recorded once. Sequenced here: peripheral blood, sampled on day 0 of MenACWY control vaccination. These receptors originate from an adult in good health.

The chain carries TRBV28 and TRBJ2-3, with 11 bases identical to TRBD2. Germline lookup yields CDR1 MDHEN and CDR2 SYDVKM. The CDR3 totals 16 residues. V was pared by 5 bases and J by 3 bases, with 7 bases of the junction left unmatched. The CDR3 sequence is CASSKLAGVWTDTQYF. In DNA, the CDR3 is TGTGCCAGCAGTAAACTAGCGGGAGTTTGGACAGATACGCAGTATTTT.

The chain combines TRBV5-4 with TRBJ2-2, with 7 nucleotides matching TRBD1. From germline, CDR1 is SGHNT and CDR2 YYREEE (reference sequence). CDR3 length equals 16 residues. Losses at the gene ends were 0 bases for V and 5 bases for J; bases not matched to a gene: 7. CDR3 DNA sequence: TGTGCCAGCAGCTTGGAGACAGGGTCAGGGACCGGGGAGCTGTTTTTT. This encodes CASSLETGSGTGELFF.

The chain links TRBV19 to TRBJ1-5, with no clear D. Trimming pared 5 bases from V and 6 bases from J, leaving 17 bases between. CDR3 length: 15 residues. Germline V gene lookup returns CDR1 LNHDA and CDR2 SQIVND (reference sequence). CDR3 sequence reads: CASSLYSGDTQPQHF. In DNA form, the CDR3 reads TGTGCCAGTAGTCTTTACAGTGGGGATACTCAGCCCCAGCATTTT. The full variable domain, with the rest looked up from reference TRBV19 and TRBJ1-5, is DGGITQSPKYLFRKEGQNVTLSCEQNLNHDAMYWYRQDPGQGLRLIYYSQIVNDFQKGDIAEGYSVSREKKESFPLTVTSAQKNPTAFYLCASSLYSGDTQPQHFGDGTRLSIL.

This chain connects TRBV7-9 to TRBJ2-7; D may be TRBD2 (5 bases). Germline loops: CDR1 SEHNR, CDR2 FQNEAQ (reference sequence). Trimming cost V 4 bases and J 7 bases, with 11 bases left between them. This CDR3 spans 12 amino acids. For the CDR3, the DNA is TGTGCCAGCAGCTGGGCGGAGCGGGAGCAGTACTTC. Translated, it gives CASSWAEREQYF.

This chain joins TRBV28 and TRBJ1-5; D remains unclear. Germline loops: CDR1 MDHEN, CDR2 SYDVKM. V gave up 5 bases and J gave up 9 bases, with 14 bases separating them. The CDR3 totals 13 residues. The CDR3 nucleotides read TGTGCCAGCAGTCCCGCCCCCCCAAGGCCCCAGCATTTT. The encoded protein is CASSPAPPRPQHF.

This clone was detected a few times. This chain connects TRBV24-1 to TRBJ2-1; 11 positions match TRBD2. J was trimmed by 8 bases and V by 4 bases; bases with no gene match: 9. There are 16 residues in the CDR3. Germline assignment: CDR1 KGHDR and CDR2 SFDVKD. CDR3 bases: TGTGCCACCAGTGACCCAATTAGCGGGAGGGCCGATGAGCAGTTCTTC. Its translation: CATSDPISGRADEQFF.

This sequence joins TRBV7-8 and TRBJ2-3; D may be TRBD1 (5 bases). V was shortened by 5 bases and J by 2 bases, with 17 bases between the two germline ends. This CDR3 spans 16 amino acids. In germline, CDR1 is SGHVS, CDR2 FQNEAQ. Here the CDR3 DNA reads TGTGCCAGCAGCGGAGAGACAGAAACCTACACAGATACGCAGTATTTT. Protein: CASSGETETYTDTQYF.

The chain recombines TRBV7-2 with TRBJ2-5, with TRBD1 matching 7 bases. The germline CDR1 and CDR2 sequences are SGHTA and FQGNSA. V was clipped by 4 bases and J by 5 bases; unmatched bases: 10. This CDR3 contains 15 residues. The CDR3 protein is CASSSGTVKVETQYF. The DNA of the CDR3 is TGTGCCAGCAGCTCCGGGACAGTGAAGGTGGAGACCCAGTACTTC.

The V gene is TRBV7-9, the J gene TRBJ2-2, with 10 bases that match TRBD1. This CDR3 has 16 amino acids. Germline V gene sequence: CDR1 SEHNR, CDR2 FQNEAQ (reference sequence). Trimming took 4 bases from V and 6 from J; bases not matched to a gene: 8. The CDR3 loop reads CASSSGQGITPGELFF. Here the CDR3 DNA reads TGTGCCAGCAGCTCGGGACAGGGGATAACCCCCGGGGAGCTGTTTTTT. The full variable domain, in which reference TRBV7-9 and TRBJ2-2 provide the parts outside the CDR3, is DTGVSQNPRHKITKRGQNVTFRCDPISEHNRLYWYRQTLGQGPEFLTYFQNEAQLEKSRLLSDRFSAERPKGSFSTLEIQRTEQGDSAMYLCASSSGQGITPGELFFGEGSRLTVL.

The chain's CDR3 is CASSLEGLAGINEQYF. Here the CDR3 DNA reads TGCGCCAGCAGCTTGGAAGGACTAGCGGGGATCAACGAGCAGTACTTC. This rearrangement joins TRBV5-1 to TRBJ2-7, with 12 bases fitting TRBD2. The CDR3 contains 16 residues. The V gene end was trimmed by 0 bases and the J gene end by 5 bases; junction bases not matched to a gene: 6. CDR1 and CDR2 (germline): SGHRS, YFSETQ.

This rearrangement joins TRBV7-9 to TRBJ1-6; the match to TRBD1 covers 7 bases. The CDR3 loop spans 16 amino acids. The trim removed 3 bases at V and 2 bases at J, leaving 4 bases unmatched. The germline CDR1 and CDR2 sequences are SEHNR and FQNEAQ (reference sequence). The CDR3 spells CASSLGQLTYNSPLHF. CDR3 nucleotide sequence: TGTGCCAGCAGCTTGGGACAGTTAACCTATAATTCACCCCTCCACTTT.

The rearrangement joins TRBV4-2 to TRBJ2-2; 7 nucleotides match TRBD1. The CDR3 is 15 residues long. Germline CDR1 and CDR2: LGHNA and YNFKEQ. The V gene end was trimmed by 6 bases and the J gene end by 7 bases; junction bases not matched to a gene: 11. The DNA for the CDR3 is TGTGCCAGCAGTACAGGGGATGTGGATAGCGGGGAGCTGTTTTTT. This translates into CASSTGDVDSGELFF.

In the case of this clone: This same CDR3 is encoded by further DNA sequences in the sample. V usage is TRBV18 and J usage is TRBJ2-3; possibly TRBD1 for D (6 bases). In germline, CDR1 is KGHSH, CDR2 LQKENI. The V end lost 3 bases, the J end lost 0 bases, and 10 bases lay between the germline ends. This CDR3 is built from 15 residues. This CDR3 is CASSPPGQSTDTQYF. Written as DNA, the CDR3 is TGTGCCAGCTCACCCCCTGGACAGAGCACAGATACGCAGTATTTT.

The V and J genes are TRBV2 and TRBJ1-3; no clear D gene. The CDR3 is made up of 15 amino acids. Trimming stripped 0 bases from V and 0 bases from J, with 6 bases between. The germline V gene encodes CDR1 SNHLY and CDR2 FYNNEI. In nucleotides, the CDR3 is TGTGCCAGCAGTGAAGCTGCCGGCTCTGGAAACACCATATATTTT. This gives the protein CASSEAAGSGNTIYF.

The chain carries TRBV28 and TRBJ2-7; no reliable D call. Germline lookup yields CDR1 MDHEN and CDR2 SYDVKM. V was cut by 3 bases and J by 3 bases, with 6 bases left in between. The CDR3 sequence is 12 residues long. The CDR3 spells CASSLANYEQYF. For the CDR3, the DNA is TGTGCCAGCAGTTTGGCAAACTACGAGCAGTACTTC.

This rearrangement joins TRBV20-1 to TRBJ2-7; 7 bases align to TRBD2. The CDR3 consists of 14 residues. Germline V gives CDR1 DFQATT, CDR2 SNEGSKA (reference sequence). With V trimmed by 3 bases and J by 5 bases, 10 bases remained unmatched. The chain's CDR3 is CSASAVGGPDEQYF. The CDR3 DNA is TGCAGTGCTAGTGCGGTGGGAGGGCCCGACGAGCAGTACTTC.

This rearrangement joins TRBV6-5 to TRBJ2-7, with D tentatively TRBD1 (6 bases). The CDR3 length is 13 residues. Trimming took 2 bases from V and 5 from J, leaving 10 bases between them. The germline CDR1 and CDR2 sequences are MNHEY and SVGAGI. CDR3 loop: CASSYPGVHEQYF. The CDR3 nucleotides are TGTGCCAGCAGTTACCCAGGGGTCCACGAGCAGTACTTC.

J is TRBJ1-1 and V is TRBV6-5; D perhaps matches TRBD1 (6 bases). Looked up from germline, CDR1 is MNHEY and CDR2 is SVGAGI. V gave up 2 bases and J gave up 5 bases, with 18 bases separating them. The CDR3 runs 16 residues. In nucleotides, the CDR3 is TGTGCCAGCAGTTACGGGGGGGCTCTCCCGCGTACTGAAGCTTTCTTT. It translates to CASSYGGALPRTEAFF.